A selection of T cell receptor beta chains follows, all from one sample in a study of cytomegalovirus exposure and HLA in healthy donors. Clones were read by immunoSEQ multiplex PCR, and TCRdb kept only the in-frame ones, dropping some. The repertoire holds more than 200,000 clones, 75% to 85% seen once, with 1.3% to 1.5% in the top ten. The source material was PBMCs. The receptors were gathered from a girl between 5 and 17 years old in good health and CMV-seronegative. CDR3s include the opening cysteine and the closing phenylalanine or tryptophan. The D gene is left open where the match is weak. The size field is filled for only some rows; it gives once, few, many or a size class.

clone size | J gene | V gene | D gene | CDR3 DNA | CDR3 protein
- | TRBJ1-4 | TRBV19 | TRBD1 | TGTGCCAGTAGTCCCTGGACAGGGGGCAATGAAAAACTGTTTTTT | CASSPWTGGNEKLFF
few | TRBJ2-1 | TRBV10-1 | - | TGCGCCAGCAGCCGGAGGGAATCCTACAATGAGCAGTTCTTC | CASSRRESYNEQFF
- | TRBJ1-6 | TRBV7-8 | - | TGTGCCAGCAGCTTAGATTCCCTCGGACGGAGACAGGCTTCACCCCTCCACTTT | CASSLDSLGRRQASPLHF
- | TRBJ2-7 | TRBV27 | TRBD1 | TGTGCCAGCAGTTTTGGACAGGGGTCCTACGAGCAGTACTTC | CASSFGQGSYEQYF
- | TRBJ2-4 | TRBV18 | TRBD1 | TGTGCCAGCTCGACGGGACAGGGGTACATTCAGTACTTC | CASSTGQGYIQYF
- | TRBJ1-6 | TRBV7-3 | - | TGTGCCAGCAGCTTAACCCCCCGGAGGACGGGTTCGCCCCTCCACTTT | CASSLTPRRTGSPLHF
- | TRBJ2-3 | TRBV25-1 | TRBD2 | TGTGCCAGCAGTGTAAGCGGGGGATCCACAGATACGCAGTATTTT | CASSVSGGSTDTQYF
- | TRBJ1-3 | TRBV4-2 | TRBD1 | TGTGCCAGCAGCCAAGATTGGGGGGACAGTTCTGGAAACACCATATATTTT | CASSQDWGDSSGNTIYF
- | TRBJ2-7 | TRBV14 | TRBD2 | TGTGCCAGCAGCCACCCCCAGGGCGGGGGTCGGCACGAGCAGTACTTC | CASSHPQGGGRHEQYF
few | TRBJ1-1 | TRBV5-1 | TRBD1 | TGCGCCAGCAGCTCACCGGGACAGGGTAACACTGAAGCTTTCTTT | CASSSPGQGNTEAFF
few | TRBJ1-1 | TRBV5-1 | - | TGCGCCAGCAGCCCGCGGGGGGGTAACACTGAAGCTTTCTTT | CASSPRGGNTEAFF
once | TRBJ1-3 | TRBV28 | TRBD1 | TGTGCCAGCAGTTTCGGGACAGGCTCTGGAAACACCATATATTTT | CASSFGTGSGNTIYF
few | TRBJ2-7 | TRBV5-6 | TRBD2 | TGTGCCAGCAGCTTGGTTGGTAGCGGGAACTACGAGCAGTACTTC | CASSLVGSGNYEQYF
- | TRBJ1-4 | TRBV7-2 | - | TGTGCCAGCAGCTTATGGCGGGATAATCACGGACGACCCCATGAAAAACTGTTTTTT | CASSLWRDNHGRPHEKLFF
few | TRBJ2-3 | TRBV4-2 | TRBD1 | TGTGCCAGCAGCCAAGTCGCGGGATGGACAGGGAGCACAGATACGCAGTATTTT | CASSQVAGWTGSTDTQYF
once | TRBJ2-7 | TRBV6-5 | - | TGTGCCAGCAGTTACTTTGGCGGGTGGCTCTACGAGCAGTACTTC | CASSYFGGWLYEQYF
- | TRBJ2-7 | TRBV30 | - | TGTGCCTGGAGTATCCTCGGCTACGAGCAGTACTTC | CAWSILGYEQYF
- | TRBJ2-3 | TRBV11-2 | - | TGTGCCAGCACCGCAGGACACCGCACAGATACGCAGTATTTT | CASTAGHRTDTQYF
once | TRBJ2-3 | TRBV2 | TRBD1 | TGTGCCAGCAGCGAGGGACAGGGATTCACAGATACGCAGTATTTT | CASSEGQGFTDTQYF
- | TRBJ2-7 | TRBV27 | - | TGTGCCAGCAGTTCGACTAGATATTCCTACGAGCAGTACTTC | CASSSTRYSYEQYF
once | TRBJ1-1 | TRBV4-1 | - | TGCGCCAGCAGCCCCATGGGGGGTACTAACACTGAAGCTTTCTTT | CASSPMGGTNTEAFF
- | TRBJ1-4 | TRBV19 | - | TGTGCCAGTGAGAACCGGGGTGAAAAACTGTTTTTT | CASENRGEKLFF
once | TRBJ1-3 | TRBV4-3 | TRBD1 | TGCGCCAGCAGCCAAGCCGGGACAGGGGATTATAACACCATATATTTT | CASSQAGTGDYNTIYF
- | TRBJ1-2 | TRBV9 | - | TGTGCCAGCAGCGTAGAGCAGGGGAACTATGGCTACACCTTC | CASSVEQGNYGYTF
once | TRBJ2-5 | TRBV7-2 | TRBD2 | TGTGCCAGCAGCGTCGAGCGGGGGTGGGAGACCCAGTACTTC | CASSVERGWETQYF
once | TRBJ2-7 | TRBV2 | - | TGTGCCAGCAGTGATCCGCGGAGCTACGAGCAGTACTTC | CASSDPRSYEQYF
- | TRBJ2-7 | TRBV5-1 | - | TGCGCCAGCAGCTTGGGGCAGGGGAACGAGCAGTACTTC | CASSLGQGNEQYF
- | TRBJ2-3 | TRBV5-1 | TRBD1 | TGCGCCAGCAGCGGGGGACAGGGCGCAGATACGCAGTATTTT | CASSGGQGADTQYF
- | TRBJ2-1 | TRBV15 | TRBD2 | TGTGCCACCAGCAGAGATGTGGTAGCGGGAGGGTTGAACTCCTACAATGAGCAGTTCTTC | CATSRDVVAGGLNSYNEQFF
- | TRBJ2-5 | TRBV6-1 | - | TGTGCCAGCAGGGGGGGTAGGGGTAGCGAGACCCAGTACTTC | CASRGGRGSETQYF
- | TRBJ1-2 | TRBV28 | TRBD1 | TGTGCCAGCAGTTTAGGGACAGGGGACGCCTATGGCTACACCTTC | CASSLGTGDAYGYTF
- | TRBJ1-4 | TRBV6-5 | - | TGTGCCAGCAGTTATGGGGGCGGAACAACTAATGAAAAACTGTTTTTT | CASSYGGGTTNEKLFF
- | TRBJ1-2 | TRBV20-1 | - | TGCAGTGCAGGGGAAAACTATGGCTACACCTTC | CSAGENYGYTF
- | TRBJ2-7 | TRBV29-1 | TRBD1 | TGCAGCGTTGAGAACTCACAGGGGGCGATCAACTCCTACGAGCAGTACTTC | CSVENSQGAINSYEQYF
- | TRBJ2-7 | TRBV5-1 | - | TGCGCCAGCAGCTTAGGTTCGGGGGTCGAGCAGTACTTC | CASSLGSGVEQYF
- | TRBJ2-7 | TRBV2 | TRBD1 | TGTGCCAGCGGTTGGGACAGGCGCTCCTACGAGCAGTACTTC | CASGWDRRSYEQYF
- | TRBJ2-7 | TRBV5-1 | - | TGCGCCAGCAGCTTAAGAGGGGGAAGGGGCGAGCAGTACTTC | CASSLRGGRGEQYF
once | TRBJ2-3 | TRBV28 | TRBD1 | TGTGCCAGCAGTCTGGACAGGGGGCATGAAGATACGCAGTATTTT | CASSLDRGHEDTQYF
- | TRBJ1-1 | TRBV6-6 | - | TGTGCCAGCAGGGCAGGGAAAACTGAAGCTTTCTTT | CASRAGKTEAFF
- | TRBJ2-7 | TRBV6-6 | - | TGTGCCACCCTATTATCCATTTACGAGCAGTACTTC | CATLLSIYEQYF
- | TRBJ2-7 | TRBV2 | TRBD2 | TGTGCCAGCCGGGGACTAGCGGGAGGGGGTGAGCAGTACTTC | CASRGLAGGGEQYF
- | TRBJ1-1 | TRBV21-1 | - | TGTGCCAGCAGCAAAGCGCCGTGGAGGAACACTGAAGCTTTCTTT | CASSKAPWRNTEAFF
few | TRBJ2-1 | TRBV9 | - | TGTGCCAGCAGCGTAGTCGGTTCAGGGGTGTACAGTGAGCAGTTCTTC | CASSVVGSGVYSEQFF
- | TRBJ2-7 | TRBV19 | TRBD1 | TGTGCCAGTAGTATCCCGGGACAGGCCGACCACGAGCAGTACTTC | CASSIPGQADHEQYF
- | TRBJ1-1 | TRBV7-3 | - | TGTGCCAGCAGCCGGGGACAGAACACTGAAGCTTTCTTT | CASSRGQNTEAFF